This T cell receptor beta chain was recovered during a study of metastatic and nonmetastatic thyroid tumors (TCRdb year 2020). Describing the broader study: For patients with malignant and with benign thyroid disease, the researchers compared repertoires between peripheral blood samples and tumor or nodule tissue samples.

No treatment had been received by any patient before thyroid surgery. The study retrospectively analysed patient clinical samples collected from the early 2010s to the late 2010s using T-cell receptor beta sequencing. Paper-wide results and their limitations: In both blood and tumor samples, TCR beta diversity was reported to be significantly higher in malignant tumors than in benign nodules.

The CDR3 covers 16 residues, taking in both the cysteine and the phenylalanine. The read is trimmed to its CDR3 DNA, 48 bases read in frame from base 1. The junction shows trimming of 6 bases on V and 6 bases on J, and the gene matches do not reach 14 bases of it. From the germline V gene, CDR1 is SGHVS and CDR2 is FQNEAQ. Points on this clone: The antigen this receptor binds is unknown. No much larger clonotype is one base removed from it; base qualities were not supplied.

Libraries came from PCR. Instrument used: Illumina HiSeq 4000. The TCR beta-chain CDR3 region of each patient was profiled by high-throughput sequencing. Per the original workflow: The researchers built a classifier to tell apart papillary thyroid cancer patients with distant metastasis, based on CDR3 differences among clinicopathological groups. To measure repertoire diversity the researchers used the Shannon index, while the Morisita-Horn index served to gauge how similar the tumor and blood repertoires were. TCRdb passed the public sequencing reads through fastp at Q25 and MiXCR, retaining productive beta sequences. The V and J calls here are based on TCRdb, not the publication. This sample lists approximately 12,000 clones; 27% were detected once. About 19% of the sample rests with the top ten.

Here the chain combines TRBV7-8 and TRBJ2-7, with 10 central nucleotides matching TRBD2. The sample consisted of tumor tissue. The TCR originated in a female donor with papillary thyroid cancer or a benign thyroid nodule (not recorded which). Some clones in this sample may be carry-over from other donors' samples. CDR3 region: CASSSSRGLAGAEQYF. Read as DNA, the sequence is TGTGCCAGCAGTTCTTCCCGAGGCCTAGCGGGGGCCGAGCAGTACTTC.